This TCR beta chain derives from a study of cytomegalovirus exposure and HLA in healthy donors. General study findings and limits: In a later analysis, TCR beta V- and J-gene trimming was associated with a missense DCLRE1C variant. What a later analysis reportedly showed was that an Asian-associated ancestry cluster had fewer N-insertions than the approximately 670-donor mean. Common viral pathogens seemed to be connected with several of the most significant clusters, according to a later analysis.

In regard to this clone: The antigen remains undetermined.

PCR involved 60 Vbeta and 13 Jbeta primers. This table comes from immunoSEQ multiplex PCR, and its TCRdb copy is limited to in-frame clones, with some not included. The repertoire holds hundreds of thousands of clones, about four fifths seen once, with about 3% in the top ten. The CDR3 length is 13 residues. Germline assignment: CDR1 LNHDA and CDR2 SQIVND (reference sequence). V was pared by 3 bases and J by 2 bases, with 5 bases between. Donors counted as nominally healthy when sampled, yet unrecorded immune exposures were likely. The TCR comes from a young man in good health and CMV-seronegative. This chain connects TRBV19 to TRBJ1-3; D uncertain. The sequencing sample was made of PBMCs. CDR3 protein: CASSITAGNTIYF. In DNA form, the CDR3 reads TGTGCCAGTAGTATCACGGCTGGAAACACCATATATTTT. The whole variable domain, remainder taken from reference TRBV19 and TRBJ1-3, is DGGITQSPKYLFRKEGQNVTLSCEQNLNHDAMYWYRQDPGQGLRLIYYSQIVNDFQKGDIAEGYSVSREKKESFPLTVTSAQKNPTAFYLCASSITAGNTIYFGEGSWLTVV.